The entry below gives a single TCR beta chain sequence along with its context. This record belongs to a study of blood T cell repertoires in COVID-19. Study-wide background: T cells, B-cell-depleted T cells, or PBMCs supplied cDNA or gDNA.

The V and J ends lost 6 bases and 12 bases, in that order; junction bases with no gene match: 9. Germline V lookup: CDR1 KGHSH, CDR2 LQKENI. This CDR3 is 12 amino acids long. Authors' processing steps: Amplifying reference gene primers gave estimates of nucleated cell counts. Profiled with immunoSEQ multiplex PCR; TCRdb holds only in-frame clones, not every one. For V, J and clone size, that table is used; D and trimming come from the DNA. Of 310,000 or so clones listed, more than 75% are singletons. This receptor was taken from a man aged 50 to 60 with active or convalescent COVID-19. The material sequenced was peripheral blood. V and J are TRBV18 and TRBJ2-7; TRBD1 matches 9 bases. CDR3 in DNA: TGTGCCAGCTCGACCGGGACAGGGAGTCCGTACTTC. As protein: CASSTGTGSPYF.